The rows below give T cell receptor beta chains drawn from one sample of a study of T cell responses to AZD1222 COVID-19 vaccine. The table came from immunoSEQ multiplex PCR; TCRdb's copy has only in-frame clones and leaves some out. The sample lists approximately 70,000 clones, around 86% occurring once. The sequencing used peripheral blood, collected on day 0 of AZD1222 vaccination. The source is an adult in good health. CDR3s include the opening cysteine and the closing phenylalanine or tryptophan.

TRBJ1-4 | TRBV25-1 | CASSEFGVGGEKLFF
TRBJ1-1 | TRBV19 | CASSMSTGWGTEAFF
TRBJ2-5 | TRBV28 | CASRDGLVQETQYF
TRBJ1-2 | TRBV6-6 | CASSYSGRPYGYTF
TRBJ1-1 | TRBV28 | CATDMPLNTEAFF
TRBJ1-6 | TRBV14 | CASSQSNSPLHF
TRBJ1-2 | TRBV30 | CAWSSRGGYTF
TRBJ1-1 | TRBV27 | CASSLITAGRTEAFF
TRBJ2-3 | TRBV6-5 | CASRPGLLADTQYF
TRBJ1-4 | TRBV4-1 | CASSQGPGVKLFF
TRBJ2-1 | TRBV7-2 | CASSPHSGGYYNEQFF
TRBJ1-3 | TRBV3-1/TRBV3-2 | CASSQDAGSHTIYF
TRBJ1-5 | TRBV29-1 | CSVEGSGNQPQHF
TRBJ1-4 | TRBV28 | CASSKTGPNEKLFF
TRBJ1-4 | TRBV11-2 | CASSLRRDGGARIEKLFF
TRBJ2-1 | TRBV7-3 | CASSLGLVGNEQFF
TRBJ2-5 | TRBV6-5 | CASSYPGQIETQYF
TRBJ2-7 | TRBV5-5 | CASSPGARGGSYEQYF
TRBJ1-1 | TRBV5-4 | CASSRDRGSTEAFF
TRBJ1-1 | TRBV5-1 | CASSLSQGGTEAFF
TRBJ1-1 | TRBV11-3 | CASSFHQNTEAFF
TRBJ2-3 | TRBV6-6 | CASSPGIAGWRDTQYF
TRBJ1-1 | TRBV4-1 | CASSQDSAYMNTEAFF
TRBJ2-3 | TRBV28 | CASSFRGVGTDTQYF